These T cell receptor beta chains were read from a single sample in a study of neurological immune-mediated disorders. TCRdb redid the calling of the 5' RACE reads with MiXCR, one entry per CDR3 protein. The table records some 32,000 distinct CDR3 sequences, over 12% of them present only once. Material for sequencing was PBMCs. Source of these receptors: a man aged 70 or older in good health. Each CDR3 is given with its conserved first and last residue. The D gene is left open where the match is weak. Rows may omit the clone size; those that give it use once, few, many or a size class.

clone_size,d_call,j_call,v_call,cdr3_nt,cdr3_aa
many,TRBD2,TRBJ2-7,TRBV7-2,TGTGCCAGCAGCTTAAGTCGGGTGGGGGGGATCTACGAGCAGTACTTC,CASSLSRVGGIYEQYF
.,.,TRBJ2-7,TRBV15,TGTGCCACCAGCCGTGGCGAGCAGTACTTC,CATSRGEQYF
many,.,TRBJ2-7,TRBV20-1,TGCAGTGCCCAAACGATCCGGACAGCATCAGAAGCCTACGAGCAGTACTTC,CSAQTIRTASEAYEQYF
many,TRBD1,TRBJ2-5,TRBV6-5,TGTGCCAGCAGTCGGGGACAGGGGCTAGAGACCCAGTACTTC,CASSRGQGLETQYF
many,TRBD1,TRBJ1-5,TRBV20-1,TGCAGTGCTAGAAGGGACAGGGAAATCCCTCAGCCCCAGCATTTT,CSARRDREIPQPQHF
.,TRBD2,TRBJ2-3,TRBV20-1,TGCAGTGCTAGAGAGCCTAGCGGGCAGATCACAGATACGCAGTATTTT,CSAREPSGQITDTQYF
many,.,TRBJ1-2,TRBV7-2,TGTGCCAGCAGCCCCCTAGGGCCCGGCAGTGGCTACACCTTC,CASSPLGPGSGYTF
many,.,TRBJ2-3,TRBV2,TGTGCCAGCAGTCAGAGAGATACGCAGTATTTT,CASSQRDTQYF
.,TRBD2,TRBJ2-3,TRBV4-3,TGCGCCAGCAACCACCAGACTCGCGGGAGTCACGCAGATACGCAGTATTTT,CASNHQTRGSHADTQYF
many,.,TRBJ1-2,TRBV4-3,TGCGCCAGCAGCCAGCAACTTCTTTGGGAAGGGGAAGGGAGTGGCTACACCTTC,CASSQQLLWEGEGSGYTF
many,TRBD1,TRBJ2-3,TRBV4-2,TGTGCCAGCAGCCAACCCGGGACAGGAGAGGATGATACGCAGTATTTT,CASSQPGTGEDDTQYF
many,.,TRBJ1-5,TRBV5-1,TGCGCCAGCAGCTTGGAGGTCCTGAGGGATCAGCCCCAGCATTTT,CASSLEVLRDQPQHF
many,.,TRBJ2-7,TRBV5-1,TGCGCCAGCAAGTTAAACACAGGCTACGAGCAGTACTTC,CASKLNTGYEQYF
many,.,TRBJ1-5,TRBV20-1,TGCAGTGCTAGTAGGGGAGTTGGCAATCAGCCCCAGCATTTT,CSASRGVGNQPQHF
.,TRBD2,TRBJ2-7,TRBV19,TGTGCCAGTAGTATGCTAGCGGGAGTACCCGAGCAGTACTTC,CASSMLAGVPEQYF
many,.,TRBJ1-1,TRBV9,TGTGCCAGCAGCGGACCCATCGGGGGGGGAACTGAAGCTTTCTTT,CASSGPIGGGTEAFF
many,.,TRBJ1-6,TRBV6-6,TGTGCCAGCACCCTGACACCTTCCGGGTCACCCCTCCACTTT,CASTLTPSGSPLHF
medium-sized,.,TRBJ1-2,TRBV28,TGTGCCAGCAGGGAAAGGGATGGCTACACCTTC,CASRERDGYTF
many,TRBD2,TRBJ2-1,TRBV29-1,TGCAGCGTTGAAGATTGGGGACTAGCGGGGGTCTCCTACAATGAGCAGTTCTTC,CSVEDWGLAGVSYNEQFF
many,.,TRBJ1-1,TRBV25-1,TGTGCCAGCAGCAGTGGGCTAAACACTGAAGCTTTCTTT,CASSSGLNTEAFF
many,.,TRBJ1-2,TRBV5-5,TGTGCCAGCAGCTTGGTCGGCAGGTCGGATGGCTACACCTTC,CASSLVGRSDGYTF
many,TRBD1,TRBJ2-7,TRBV5-1,TGCGCCAGCAGCTCGGACAGGGCGTTCTACGAGCAGTACTTC,CASSSDRAFYEQYF
many,.,TRBJ2-5,TRBV20-1,TGCAGTGCTACAGAACGGGGAGAGACCCAGTACTTC,CSATERGETQYF
many,.,TRBJ1-6,TRBV20-1,TGCAGTGCTAGAGAAGGCCCCGAAGATTCACCCCTCCACTTT,CSAREGPEDSPLHF
many,.,TRBJ1-2,TRBV9,TGTGCCAGCAGCGTAGTTGGCGACGGGAGGGATGGCTACACCTTC,CASSVVGDGRDGYTF
many,TRBD1,TRBJ2-7,TRBV27,TGTGCCAGCAGTAACGGGGACAGGGAGTACGAGCAGTACTTC,CASSNGDREYEQYF
.,.,TRBJ1-5,TRBV20-1,TGCAGTGCTGGCGGAGTTGGCAATCAGCCCCAGCATTTT,CSAGGVGNQPQHF
many,.,TRBJ2-1,TRBV7-3,TGTGCCAGCAGCTTAAGGGGTTACAATGAGCAGTTCTTC,CASSLRGYNEQFF
many,TRBD1,TRBJ1-2,TRBV7-2,TGTGCCAGCAGCCCGACAGGGAACTATGGCTACACCTTC,CASSPTGNYGYTF
many,TRBD1,TRBJ2-1,TRBV5-1,TGCGCCAGCAGCTTGGGACAGGGGCCTTACAATGAGCAGTTCTTC,CASSLGQGPYNEQFF
many,TRBD1,TRBJ1-1,TRBV7-9,TGTGCCAGCAGCTTAGCCGGGACAGGGAGCCCTGAAGCTTTCTTT,CASSLAGTGSPEAFF
.,.,TRBJ2-2,TRBV2,TGTGCCAGCAGTGTTAAAGGGAGCACCGGGGAGCCGTTTTTT,CASSVKGSTGEPFF
few,TRBD1,TRBJ2-1,TRBV2,TGTGCCAGCCAAGACAGGGGCTTGGGGTTCTTC,CASQDRGLGFF
many,.,TRBJ1-2,TRBV19,TGTGCCAGTAGTATGGACTGGCGTTATGGCTACACCTTC,CASSMDWRYGYTF
many,.,TRBJ1-5,TRBV12-3/TRBV12-4,TGTGCCAGCACCGATGAACCGTCTATTAGCAATCAGCCCCAGCATTTT,CASTDEPSISNQPQHF
.,TRBD2,TRBJ2-1,TRBV11-2,TGTGCCAGCAGCTCAAGTTCGGGGGCGGGAGGGTACAATGAGCAGTTCTTC,CASSSSSGAGGYNEQFF
many,.,TRBJ2-2,TRBV7-3,TGTGCCAGCAGCTTTCGAAGGGGGGTTTCGAACACCGGGGAGCTGTTTTTT,CASSFRRGVSNTGELFF
many,.,TRBJ2-1,TRBV20-1,TGCAGTGCTAGAGGTCAGTCAGGGACCAATGAGCAGTTCTTC,CSARGQSGTNEQFF
.,TRBD2,TRBJ2-3,TRBV20-1,TGCAGTGCCGTAGGACTAGCGGAAAACACAGATACGCAGTATTTT,CSAVGLAENTDTQYF
.,TRBD1,TRBJ2-7,TRBV5-1,TGCGCCAGCAGCTTAATTCGGACAGGGGGCGGCGAGCAGTACTTC,CASSLIRTGGGEQYF
many,TRBD1,TRBJ1-6,TRBV12-3/TRBV12-4,TGTGCCAGCAGACAGGGGTTTCTAGGTTCACCCCTCCACTTT,CASRQGFLGSPLHF
many,.,TRBJ2-3,TRBV12-3/TRBV12-4,TGTGCCAGCAGTTTAGTTAGCACAGATACGCAGTATTTT,CASSLVSTDTQYF